A selection of T cell receptor beta chains follows, all from one sample in a study of blood T cell repertoires in COVID-19. The protocol was immunoSEQ multiplex PCR, while the TCRdb copy is restricted to in-frame clones and leaves out a portion. The sample shows 110,000 to 150,000 clones, approximately 86% of them seen only once. The sequenced sample consisted of peripheral blood. All receptors derive from a human donor in a cohort sampled during active COVID-19. Each CDR3 is given with its conserved first and last residue. D genes are given only for firm matches. Clone size, where shown, is once, few, many, or a class for clones that have expanded.

TRBV19	TRBJ1-1	.	.	CASSNNHAPGYGTEAFF	TGTGCCAGTAGCAACAACCATGCCCCAGGGTATGGGACTGAAGCTTTCTTT
TRBV3-1/TRBV3-2	TRBJ2-7	.	.	CASSQAGRYEQYF	TGTGCCAGCAGCCAGGCAGGGCGGTACGAGCAGTACTTC
TRBV5-4	TRBJ2-7	once	.	CASSLDGTGRNEQYF	TGTGCCAGCAGCTTGGACGGGACCGGGAGAAACGAGCAGTACTTC
TRBV30	TRBJ2-5	.	TRBD2	CAWRGGETQYF	TGTGCCTGGAGGGGAGGGGAGACCCAGTACTTC
TRBV30	TRBJ1-5	once	TRBD1	CAWEGTGDQPQHF	TGTGCCTGGGAAGGGACAGGGGATCAGCCCCAGCATTTT
TRBV6-6	TRBJ2-7	.	TRBD1	CASSSRDSPYEQYF	TGTGCCAGCAGTTCCCGGGACAGTCCCTACGAGCAGTACTTC
TRBV14	TRBJ2-7	.	TRBD1	CAIKWGPPRSSGGPSYEQYF	TGTGCCATCAAATGGGGTCCCCCTCGATCATCAGGGGGCCCCTCCTACGAGCAGTACTTC
TRBV29-1	TRBJ1-1	.	.	CSVERAGVGTEAFF	TGCAGCGTTGAAAGGGCCGGGGTCGGCACTGAAGCTTTCTTT
TRBV27	TRBJ2-5	.	.	CASSLRGGGAFETQYF	TGTGCCAGCAGTTTACGAGGTGGGGGGGCCTTTGAGACCCAGTACTTC
TRBV6-5	TRBJ2-1	.	TRBD1	CASRPGQANEQFF	TGTGCCAGCAGGCCGGGACAGGCCAATGAGCAGTTCTTC
TRBV2	TRBJ2-2	.	.	CASRTAGDTGELFF	TGTGCCAGCAGGACCGCAGGGGACACCGGGGAGCTGTTTTTT
TRBV6-5	TRBJ2-1	.	TRBD2	CASRAGNQNNEQFF	TGTGCCAGCAGAGCGGGAAACCAAAACAATGAGCAGTTCTTC
TRBV2	TRBJ1-2	.	TRBD1	CASTGQVHYGYTF	TGTGCCAGCACTGGACAGGTTCACTATGGCTACACCTTC
TRBV7-9	TRBJ2-1	.	.	CASSLGTGYNEQFF	TGTGCCAGCAGCTTGGGAACGGGATACAATGAGCAGTTCTTC
TRBV5-4	TRBJ1-1	.	TRBD1	CASRPASNRGEAFF	TGTGCCAGCAGGCCCGCCTCGAACAGGGGGGAAGCTTTCTTT
TRBV5-4	TRBJ2-4	.	.	CASSASSDIQYF	TGTGCCAGCAGCGCCAGTTCTGACATTCAGTACTTC
TRBV13	TRBJ2-5	.	.	CASSFGRGSRYF	.
TRBV25-1	TRBJ1-2	.	.	CASSDPGVANYGYTF	TGTGCCAGCAGTGATCCGGGGGTAGCTAACTATGGCTACACCTTC
TRBV2	TRBJ2-6	.	.	CASSAVGSGANVLTF	TGTGCCAGCAGTGCTGTCGGCTCTGGGGCCAACGTCCTGACTTTC
TRBV10-1	TRBJ1-1	few	.	CASSAGHAEAFF	TGCGCCAGCAGTGCAGGACATGCTGAAGCTTTCTTT
TRBV10-1	TRBJ2-1	once	.	CASSPNFFGGNEQFF	TGCGCCAGCAGTCCGAACTTCTTCGGGGGCAATGAGCAGTTCTTC
TRBV6-6	TRBJ2-7	.	TRBD1	CASSYRARQGSYEQYF	TGTGCCAGCAGTTACCGGGCCCGACAGGGCTCCTACGAGCAGTACTTC
TRBV5-1	TRBJ2-3	.	.	CASSLSGGYGTDTQYF	TGCGCCAGCAGCCTTTCCGGCGGTTACGGCACAGATACGCAGTATTTT
TRBV12-3/TRBV12-4	TRBJ2-4	once	.	CASSINTQNIQYF	TGTGCCAGCAGTATTAACACGCAAAACATTCAGTACTTC
TRBV6-5	TRBJ1-1	.	TRBD1	CASGPLGQENTEAFF	TGTGCCAGCGGACCCTTGGGACAGGAGAACACTGAAGCTTTCTTT
TRBV30	TRBJ2-2	.	.	CAWSVRQHTGELFF	TGTGCCTGGAGTGTGAGACAGCACACCGGGGAGCTGTTTTTT
TRBV4-1	TRBJ1-2	.	TRBD1	CASSQDRGQGANYGYTF	TGCGCCAGCAGCCAAGATCGGGGGCAGGGGGCTAACTATGGCTACACCTTC